The 31 T cell receptor beta chains below come from one sample, sequenced in a study of tumor and adjacent non-tumor tissue in lung cancer. The library came from three nested PCR rounds adapted from ARM-PCR protocols. MiXCR, applied by TCRdb to the multiplex PCR reads, yields one record per CDR3 protein. The data contain 55,000 to 75,000 distinct CDR3 sequences, almost 60% of them seen just once; the ten biggest clones take up 20%. This sample's RNA came from whole unsorted tissue. The material sequenced was lung tumor tissue. Receptors were obtained from a man aged 45-65 years with non-small cell lung cancer.

Remarks on this clonotype: The junction shows a germline mismatch at one end, possibly a read error. The CDR3 DNA is TGTGCCAGCAGGGGTACAAGAAACACAGGGGAGCTGTTTTTT. Translating gives CASRGTRNTGELFF. The chain recombines TRBV5-6 with TRBJ2-2; D is uncertain. Germline V gives CDR1 SGHDT, CDR2 YYEEEE. The CDR3 contains 14 residues.

Remarks on this clonotype: Its ends do not fully match the called genes, so a read error is possible. The rearrangement uses TRBV11-2 and TRBJ1-6; the match to TRBD1 covers 7 bases. Per the germline V gene, CDR1 is SGHAT and CDR2 is FQNNGV. The CDR3 contains 18 residues. The CDR3 sequence is CTSSPRAGGSSYNSPLHF. Written as DNA, the CDR3 is TGTACCAGCAGCCCTCGGGCAGGGGGAAGCTCCTATAATTCACCCCTCCACTTT.

V usage is TRBV11-2 and J usage is TRBJ1-5; D unclear. Trimming took off 9 bases at V and 5 bases at J, with 17 bases between the two ends. CDR3 length: 14 amino acids. In germline, CDR1 is SGHAT, CDR2 FQNNGV. The CDR3 region is CASSQRAVHQPQHF. As DNA, the CDR3 is TGTGCCAGTAGCCAAAGGGCGGTCCATCAGCCCCAGCATTTT.

Concerning this clonotype: An end of the junction does not agree with germline; a read error may underlie this. The gene calls are TRBV11-2 and TRBJ2-5; D ambiguous. Germline V gene sequence: CDR1 SGHAT, CDR2 FQNNGV. The CDR3 sequence is 15 residues long. CDR3 DNA: TGTGCCAGTAGCTCCACTTGTGGGGTAGCAGAGACCCAGTACTTC. Amino acids: CASSSTCGVAETQYF.

The chain carries TRBV28 and TRBJ2-5; 9 bases fit TRBD1. The CDR3 is made up of 14 amino acids. CDR1 is MDHEN and CDR2 is SYDVKM in the germline V gene. Losses at the gene ends were 6 bases for V and 5 bases for J; bases not matched to a gene: 7. DNA of the CDR3: TGTGCCAGCAGAGCTAGGGACAGGGCGGAGACCCAGTACTTC. This codes for CASRARDRAETQYF.

In this sample, this clonotype turned up many times. The chain employs TRBV6-1 and TRBJ1-5; D is ambiguous. The CDR3 extends over 13 amino acids. In germline, CDR1 is MNHNS, CDR2 SASEGT. V lost 6 bases, J lost 0 bases, and 6 bases lay in between. The CDR3 bases are TGTGCCAGCAGGGTAGATAGCAATCAGCCCCAGCATTTT. This codes for CASRVDSNQPQHF.

On this clonotype: The junction shows a germline mismatch at one end, possibly a read error. The chain links TRBV11-2 to TRBJ1-5; no reliable D call. The CDR3 extends over 13 amino acids. The germline V gene has CDR1 SGHAT and CDR2 FQNNGV. The CDR3 nucleotides are TGTGCCAGCATCTTAGATCATAATCAGCCCCAGCATTTT. This sequence encodes CASILDHNQPQHF.

This clonotype has a handful of counts. An end of the junction differs from the germline gene, which may be a read error. CDR3 DNA sequence: TGCAGCGCCCCATTTGCAACAAATGAAAAACTGTTTTTT. It specifies CSAPFATNEKLFF. J is TRBJ1-4 and V is TRBV20-1; D gene ambiguous. Germline lookup yields CDR1 DFQATT and CDR2 SNEGSKA (reference sequence). The CDR3 runs 13 residues.

The chain combines TRBV5-1 with TRBJ2-7; 11 nucleotides line up with TRBD2. The trim removed 1 base at V and 6 bases at J, leaving 3 bases unmatched. The CDR3 is 14 amino acids. The germline CDR1 and CDR2 sequences are SGHRS and YFSETQ. Written as DNA, the CDR3 is TGCGCCAGCAGCTTGCGACTAGCGGGATGCGAGCAGTACTTC. It specifies CASSLRLAGCEQYF.

On this clonotype: In this CDR3 the conserved last residue, phenylalanine or tryptophan, is missing, so a read error is likely. The chain combines TRBV12-3 or TRBV12-4 with TRBJ2-5; 8 bases match TRBD2. This CDR3 is 15 amino acids long. CDR3 nucleotide sequence: TGTGCAAGCACCGGGACTAGTGGGGGGGGGGAGACCCAGTACTTA. Amino acids: CASTGTSGGGETQYL.

This clonotype was recorded only once. The final CDR3 position lacks the conserved phenylalanine or tryptophan, pointing to a likely read error. CDR3 protein: CASSVQLNTEAFI. In nucleotides, the CDR3 is TGTGCCAGCAGTGTTCAGCTGAATACTGAAGCTTTCATT. The chain employs TRBV2 and TRBJ1-1; D gene unclear. CDR3 size: 13 residues. Germline values: CDR1 SNHLY, CDR2 FYNNEI.

The V gene is TRBV5-1, the J gene TRBJ2-3; 7 bases line up with TRBD2. V lost 4 bases and J lost 4; bases outside the gene matches: 3. Germline-derived CDR1 and CDR2 are SGHRS and YFSETQ. The CDR3 spans 13 residues. The DNA of the CDR3 is TGCGCCAGCAGCCCCAGCGGGGCAGATACGCAGTATTTT. Protein product: CASSPSGADTQYF.

Notes on this clonotype: The CDR3 carries no conserved terminal phenylalanine or tryptophan, so it likely arises from a read error. The chain uses TRBV29-1 and TRBJ2-7; 10 bases are shared with TRBD1. Germline V gene lookup returns CDR1 SQVTM and CDR2 ANQGSEA. Losses at the gene ends were 2 bases for V and 6 bases for J; bases not matched to a gene: 7. The CDR3 extends over 14 amino acids. CDR3 region: CSVEFGTGDSEQYL. The CDR3 DNA reads TGCAGCGTTGAATTCGGGACAGGGGATAGCGAGCAGTACCTC.

Points on this clonotype: A junction boundary mismatches the germline segment, possibly from a read error. The chain has TRBV13 and TRBJ2-2, with D perhaps matching TRBD2 (5 bases). Germline V gene data show CDR1 as PRHDT and CDR2 as FYEKMQ (reference sequence). The CDR3 is 14 amino acids. The CDR3 DNA reads TGTGCCAGCAGCGGCGAGAAGAGGGCCGGGAAGCTGTTTTTT. Amino acid sequence: CASSGEKRAGKLFF. Looking up the rest from reference TRBV13 and TRBJ2-2 gives the full variable domain: AAGVIQSPRHLIKEKRETATLKCYPIPRHDTVYWYQQGPGQDPQFLISFYEKMQSDKGSIPDRFSAQQFSDYHSELNMSSLELGDSALYFCASSGEKRAGKLFFGEGSRLTVL.

In this sample, this clonotype turned up many times. The chain uses TRBV7-8 and TRBJ2-7, with TRBD1 identical over 8 bases. J gave up 1 base and V 1 base, and 0 bases lay outside the gene matches. The CDR3 is 14 residues long. Germline loops: CDR1 SGHVS, CDR2 FQNEAQ. The chain's CDR3 is CASSLDRGSYEQYF. As DNA, the CDR3 is TGTGCCAGCAGCTTAGACAGGGGGTCCTACGAGCAGTACTTC.

As concerns this clonotype: Mismatch with germline at one junction end may stem from a read error. The chain links TRBV11-3 to TRBJ2-3; 16 nucleotides agree with TRBD2. This CDR3 spans 17 amino acids. Germline V gene sequence: CDR1 SGHNT, CDR2 YENEEA. The CDR3 DNA follows: TGTGCCAGCAGCTCCGGGACTAGCGGGGGGGCCTCGGATATGCAGTATTTT. It codes for CASSSGTSGGASDMQYF.

This clonotype has at least ten counts. A much larger clone is a single base away; this may be a read error. V gene TRBV6-6 combines with J gene TRBJ1-4; the D is unclear. This CDR3 is built from 14 residues. Per the germline V gene, CDR1 is MNHNY and CDR2 is SVGAGI (reference sequence). CDR3: CASSPRAANEKLSF. CDR3 nucleotides: TGTGCCAGCAGCCCGAGGGCCGCTAATGAAAAACTGTCTTTT.

The rearrangement joins TRBV12-3 or TRBV12-4 to TRBJ1-6; D gene ambiguous. The length of the CDR3 is 15 residues. The V end was cut by 9 bases, the J end by 7 bases, with 19 bases between. Written as DNA, the CDR3 is TGTGCCAGTAATTACATGGGAGAGGGCAATTCACCCCTCCACTTT. Amino acid sequence: CASNYMGEGNSPLHF.

A note on this clonotype: Just one base apart from a much larger clone, this may be a read error. The chain has TRBV20-1 and TRBJ2-3; D is perhaps TRBD2 (6 bases). The CDR3 has 13 residues. CDR1 is DFQATT and CDR2 is SNEGSKA in the germline V gene (reference sequence). This CDR3 reads CSATERLGHTLYF. In DNA form, the CDR3 reads TGCAGTGCGACGGAGAGACTAGGTCATACGCTGTATTTT.

This clonotype has only one observation. Sequence at one end of the junction differs from germline and may be a read error. The rearrangement uses TRBV14 and TRBJ2-3; 8 positions agree with TRBD2. The CDR3 spans 16 residues. Germline V gives CDR1 SGHDN, CDR2 FVKESK. The CDR3 DNA is TGTGCCGGCAGCCAGCGGGGGCTGGTCAGCACAGATACGCAGTATTTT. It is translated as CAGSQRGLVSTDTQYF.

A note on this clonotype: With a much larger clone just one base away, this may be a read error. The rearrangement uses TRBV29-1 and TRBJ1-1; a possible D gene is TRBD1 (5 bases). CDR1 and CDR2 (germline): SQVTM, ANQGSEA. CDR3 length: 13 residues. The CDR3 loop is CSVELQANTEDFF. Written as DNA, the CDR3 is TGCAGCGTTGAATTACAGGCAAACACTGAAGATTTCTTT.

This clonotype has just a few counts. A clone one base away is much larger, so this may be a read error. Written as DNA, the CDR3 is TGTGCCAACAGTTACGGGGCAGTTGGTCGGCAGTTCTTC. This encodes CANSYGAVGRQFF. The V call is TRBV6-2 or TRBV6-3, the J call TRBJ2-1, with D perhaps assigned TRBD1 or TRBD2 (5 bases each). CDR1 MNHEY and CDR2 SVGEGT come from the germline V gene. The CDR3 covers 13 residues.

This clonotype was seen repeatedly, ten times or more. The chain links TRBV29-1 to TRBJ2-1; D is unresolved. The germline gives CDR1 SQVTM, CDR2 ANQGSEA. Trimming removed 7 bases at V and 6 bases at J, with 19 bases between. The length of the CDR3 is 14 residues. CDR3 coding DNA: TGCAGCGCCTCTCAGCCGACGAAAGGCAATGAGCAGTTCTTC. This sequence encodes CSASQPTKGNEQFF.

This clonotype was detected ten times or more. This may stem from a read error, because a much larger clone lies one nucleotide away. This chain connects TRBV11-2 to TRBJ2-1, with D perhaps matching TRBD2 (6 bases). The V gene's germline CDR1 is SGHAT and CDR2 FQNNGV. V lost 4 bases and J 7 bases, leaving 11 bases between the germline ends. The length of the CDR3 is 13 residues. CDR3 in amino acids: CASSCRRGNEQFF. The CDR3 DNA sequence: TGTGCCAGCAGCTGTAGGAGGGGAAATGAGCAGTTCTTC.

At least ten counts were recorded for this clonotype. The V call is TRBV1, the J call TRBJ2-7. TRBV1 is tagged as a pseudogene. The CDR3 spans 14 residues. The CDR3 region is CTSSQSQRSNEQYF. CDR3 coding DNA: TGCACCAGCAGCCAGAGCCAGAGGTCGAACGAGCAGTACTTC.

About this clonotype: The CDR3 end shows no conserved phenylalanine or tryptophan, and so a read error is likely. The chain joins TRBV30 to TRBJ2-3; D possibly corresponds to TRBD2 (5 bases). Trimming left V 4 bases short and J 7 bases short, with 9 bases between. The V gene's germline CDR1 is GTSNPN and CDR2 SVGIG (reference sequence). CDR3 length equals 11 residues. CDR3 loop: CAWTSGNTQYS. CDR3 DNA sequence: TGTGCCTGGACCTCCGGGAATACGCAGTATTCT.

On this clonotype: The junction shows a germline mismatch at one end, possibly a read error. This rearrangement joins TRBV29-1 to TRBJ2-7, with D possibly being TRBD2 (5 bases). CDR3 length equals 12 residues. The germline CDR1 and CDR2 sequences are SQVTM and ANQGSEA. CDR3 coding DNA: TGCAGTGTTGAAAGTGACTATAACGAGCAGTACTTC. It is translated as CSVESDYNEQYF.

About this clonotype itself: One junction end disagrees with the germline gene, perhaps due to a read error. The chain links TRBV6-1 to TRBJ2-5, with a weak D call TRBD1 (5 bases). This CDR3 comprises 12 residues. CDR1 and CDR2 (germline): MNHNS, SASEGT. The CDR3 nucleotides are TGTGCCGGCAGTCAGGGATACGAGACAGAGTACTTC. Protein: CAGSQGYETEYF.

A remark on this clonotype: Compared with germline, one end of the junction differs, possibly owing to a read error. The rearrangement uses TRBV5-5 and TRBJ1-5; D gene ambiguous. The CDR3 has 14 amino acids. In germline, CDR1 is SGHKS, CDR2 YYEKEE (reference sequence). The CDR3 loop reads CVSSLRDGNQSQHF. DNA for the CDR3: TGTGTCAGCAGCTTGAGGGATGGCAATCAGTCCCAGCATTTT.

V and J are TRBV7-8 and TRBJ2-2, with 12 bases fitting TRBD1. The germline V gene encodes CDR1 SGHVS and CDR2 FQNEAQ. J gave up 5 bases and V 2 bases, and 6 bases lay outside the gene matches. The CDR3 runs 17 residues. CDR3 sequence reads: CASSLTGTGGFTGELFF. The CDR3 region has the DNA TGTGCCAGCAGCTTAACCGGGACAGGGGGCTTTACCGGGGAGCTGTTTTTT.

As for this clonotype: Compared with germline, one end of the junction differs, possibly owing to a read error. The CDR3 loop is CANSLAGQAVDEQFF. In DNA form, the CDR3 reads TGTGCCAACAGCCTAGCGGGCCAGGCTGTCGATGAGCAGTTCTTT. This chain connects TRBV11-3 to TRBJ2-1; 8 nucleotides align to TRBD2. CDR3 size: 15 residues. Germline V lookup: CDR1 SGHNT, CDR2 YENEEA.